This T cell receptor (beta chain) was recorded in a study of control samples from healthy donors and cancer patients. Using immunoSEQ multiplex PCR, the repertoire was profiled, and TCRdb retains in-frame clones only, with some absent. The sample lists some 120,000 clones; 88% were seen once. Source material: blood. This sequence was found in a woman between 70 and 85 years old in good health.

The CDR3 region is CASSLRPPQQGGLTTGELFF. In DNA, the CDR3 is TGTGCCAGCAGCCTCAGGCCCCCGCAACAGGGGGGCCTAACAACCGGGGAGCTGTTTTTT. This chain uses TRBV7-8 with TRBJ2-2; 8 nucleotides match TRBD1. Germline V gene lookup returns CDR1 SGHVS and CDR2 FQNEAQ. The V gene end was trimmed by 5 bases and the J gene end by 5 bases; junction bases not matched to a gene: 22. The CDR3 extends over 20 amino acids.